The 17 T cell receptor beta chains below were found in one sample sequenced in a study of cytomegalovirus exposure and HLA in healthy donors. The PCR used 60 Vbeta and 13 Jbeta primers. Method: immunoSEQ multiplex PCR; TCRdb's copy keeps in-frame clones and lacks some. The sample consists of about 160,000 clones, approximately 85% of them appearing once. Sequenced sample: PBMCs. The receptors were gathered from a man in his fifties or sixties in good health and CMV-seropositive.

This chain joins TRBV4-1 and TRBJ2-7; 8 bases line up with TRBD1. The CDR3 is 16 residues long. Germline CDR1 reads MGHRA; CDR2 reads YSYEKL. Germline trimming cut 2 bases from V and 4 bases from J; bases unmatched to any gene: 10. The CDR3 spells CASSQMTGERVYEQYF. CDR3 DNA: TGCGCCAGCAGCCAAATGACAGGGGAGAGGGTATACGAGCAGTACTTC.

CDR3 nucleotide sequence: TGTGCCAGCAGTTTTGGGGGGGATCAGCAGTACTTC. Translating it yields CASSFGGDQQYF. The chain recombines TRBV28 with TRBJ2-7; 7 nucleotides match TRBD2. CDR3 length: 12 residues. CDR1 and CDR2 from the germline V gene are MDHEN and SYDVKM. With V trimmed by 3 bases and J by 8 bases, 4 bases remained unmatched.

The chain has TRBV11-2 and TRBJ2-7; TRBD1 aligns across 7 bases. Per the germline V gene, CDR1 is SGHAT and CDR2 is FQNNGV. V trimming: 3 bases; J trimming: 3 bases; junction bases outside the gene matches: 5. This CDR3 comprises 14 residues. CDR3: CASSFGDRFYEQYF. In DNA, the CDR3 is TGTGCCAGCAGCTTTGGGGACAGATTCTACGAGCAGTACTTC.

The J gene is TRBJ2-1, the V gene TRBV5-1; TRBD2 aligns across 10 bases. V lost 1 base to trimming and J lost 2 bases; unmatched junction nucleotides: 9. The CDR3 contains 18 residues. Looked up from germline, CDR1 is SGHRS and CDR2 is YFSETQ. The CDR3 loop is CASSLLGASGSAYNEQFF. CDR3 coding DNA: TGCGCCAGCAGCTTGCTGGGAGCTAGCGGGAGTGCCTACAATGAGCAGTTCTTC.

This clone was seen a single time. The CDR3: CARSSGTEDSNQPQHF. In nucleotides, the CDR3 is TGTGCCAGAAGCTCTGGGACAGAAGATAGCAATCAGCCCCAGCATTTT. This chain connects TRBV5-3 to TRBJ1-5; 7 bases align to TRBD1. TRBV5-3 is treated as an ORF (open reading frame) with a function not yet certain. V lost 3 bases and J lost 0; bases outside the gene matches: 6. CDR3 length: 16 residues.

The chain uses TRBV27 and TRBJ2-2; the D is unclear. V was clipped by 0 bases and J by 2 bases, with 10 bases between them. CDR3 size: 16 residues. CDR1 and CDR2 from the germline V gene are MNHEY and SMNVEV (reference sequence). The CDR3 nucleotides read TGTGCCAGCAGTTTATCCGCGGCCGTCAACACCGGGGAGCTGTTTTTT. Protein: CASSLSAAVNTGELFF.

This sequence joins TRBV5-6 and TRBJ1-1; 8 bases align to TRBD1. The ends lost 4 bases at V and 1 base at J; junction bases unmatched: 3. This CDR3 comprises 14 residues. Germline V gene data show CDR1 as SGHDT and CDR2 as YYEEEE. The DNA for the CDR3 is TGTGCCAGCAGCAAACAGGGGGGGAACACTGAAGCTTTCTTT. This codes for CASSKQGGNTEAFF.

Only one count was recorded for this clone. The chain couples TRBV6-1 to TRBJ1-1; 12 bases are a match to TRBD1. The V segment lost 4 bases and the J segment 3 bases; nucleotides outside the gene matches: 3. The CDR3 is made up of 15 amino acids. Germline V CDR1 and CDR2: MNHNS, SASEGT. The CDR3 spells CASSAGQGADTEAFF. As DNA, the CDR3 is TGTGCCAGCAGTGCGGGACAGGGGGCGGACACTGAAGCTTTCTTT.

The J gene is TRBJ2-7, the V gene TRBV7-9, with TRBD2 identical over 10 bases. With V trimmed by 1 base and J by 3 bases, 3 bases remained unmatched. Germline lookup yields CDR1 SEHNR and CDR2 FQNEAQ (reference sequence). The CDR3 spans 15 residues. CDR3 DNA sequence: TGTGCCAGCAGCTTAGTGTCTAGCGGGGGCTACGAGCAGTACTTC. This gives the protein CASSLVSSGGYEQYF.

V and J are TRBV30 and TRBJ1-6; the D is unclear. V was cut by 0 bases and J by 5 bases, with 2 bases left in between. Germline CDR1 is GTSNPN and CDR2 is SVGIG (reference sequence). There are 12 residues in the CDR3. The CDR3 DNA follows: TGTGCCTGGAGTGTTAATAATTCACCCCTCCACTTT. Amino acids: CAWSVNNSPLHF.

The CDR3 spells CASSPDRANTEAFF. CDR3 DNA: TGTGCCAGCAGTCCGGACAGGGCGAACACTGAAGCTTTCTTT. This chain links TRBV25-1 with TRBJ1-1; 8 nucleotides align to TRBD1. Germline values: CDR1 MGHDK, CDR2 SYGVNS. The CDR3 sequence is 14 residues long. V lost 5 bases and J lost 1; bases outside the gene matches: 3.

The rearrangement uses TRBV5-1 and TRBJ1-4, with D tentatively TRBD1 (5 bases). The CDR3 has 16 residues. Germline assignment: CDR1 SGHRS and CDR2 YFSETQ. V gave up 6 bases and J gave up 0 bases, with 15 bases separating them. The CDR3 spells CASTQGRTPTNEKLFF. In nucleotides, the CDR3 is TGCGCCAGCACCCAGGGCAGAACCCCAACTAATGAAAAACTGTTTTTT.

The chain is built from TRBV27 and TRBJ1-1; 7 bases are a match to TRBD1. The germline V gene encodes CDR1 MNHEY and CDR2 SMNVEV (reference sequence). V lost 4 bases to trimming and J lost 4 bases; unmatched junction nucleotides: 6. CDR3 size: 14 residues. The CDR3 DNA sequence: TGTGCCAGCAGTTGGAACAGGGGCGGCACTGAAGCTTTCTTT. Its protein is CASSWNRGGTEAFF.

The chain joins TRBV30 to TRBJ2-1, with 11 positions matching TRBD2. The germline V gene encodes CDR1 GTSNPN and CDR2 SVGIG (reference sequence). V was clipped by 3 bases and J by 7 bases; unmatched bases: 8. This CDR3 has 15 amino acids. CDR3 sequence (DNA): TGTGCCTGGAGCCCACTAGCGGGAGTCCTGAATGAGCAGTTCTTC. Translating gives CAWSPLAGVLNEQFF.

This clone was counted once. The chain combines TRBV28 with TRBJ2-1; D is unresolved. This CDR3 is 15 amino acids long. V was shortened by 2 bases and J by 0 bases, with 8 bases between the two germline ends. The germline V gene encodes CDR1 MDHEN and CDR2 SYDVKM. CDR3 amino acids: CASSLMAGSYNEQFF. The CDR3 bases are TGTGCCAGCAGTTTAATGGCAGGCTCCTACAATGAGCAGTTCTTC.

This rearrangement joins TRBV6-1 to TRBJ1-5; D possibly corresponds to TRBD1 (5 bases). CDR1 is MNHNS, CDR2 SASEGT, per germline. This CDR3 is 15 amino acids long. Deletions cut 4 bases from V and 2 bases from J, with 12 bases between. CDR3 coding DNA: TGTGCCAGCAGTGCGGGGGTCCCAGGCAATCAGCCCCAGCATTTT. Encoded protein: CASSAGVPGNQPQHF.

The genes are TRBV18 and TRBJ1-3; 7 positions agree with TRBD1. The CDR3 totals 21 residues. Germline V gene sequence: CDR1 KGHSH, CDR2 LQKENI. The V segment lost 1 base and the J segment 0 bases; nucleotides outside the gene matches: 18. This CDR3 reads CASSPQGPVSGTAISGNTIYF. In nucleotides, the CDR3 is TGTGCCAGCTCACCACAAGGCCCGGTATCTGGGACAGCCATCTCTGGAAACACCATATATTTT.